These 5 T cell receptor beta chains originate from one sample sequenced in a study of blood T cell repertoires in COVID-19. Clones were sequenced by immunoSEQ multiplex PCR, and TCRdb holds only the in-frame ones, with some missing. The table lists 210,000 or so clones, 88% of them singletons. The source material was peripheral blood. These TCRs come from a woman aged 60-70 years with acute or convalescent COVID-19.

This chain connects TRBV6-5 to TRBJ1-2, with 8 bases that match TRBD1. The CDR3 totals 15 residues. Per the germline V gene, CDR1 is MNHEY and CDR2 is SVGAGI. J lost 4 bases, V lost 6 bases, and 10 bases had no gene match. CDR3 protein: CASSRERQGIYGYTF. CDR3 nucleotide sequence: TGTGCCAGCAGCCGCGAGAGACAGGGGATCTATGGCTACACCTTC.

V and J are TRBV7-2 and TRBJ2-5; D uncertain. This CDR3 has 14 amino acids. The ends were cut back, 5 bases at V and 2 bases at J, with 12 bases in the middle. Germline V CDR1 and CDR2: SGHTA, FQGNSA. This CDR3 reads CASSRVSTQETQYF. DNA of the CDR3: TGTGCCAGCAGCCGTGTGAGTACTCAAGAGACCCAGTACTTC.

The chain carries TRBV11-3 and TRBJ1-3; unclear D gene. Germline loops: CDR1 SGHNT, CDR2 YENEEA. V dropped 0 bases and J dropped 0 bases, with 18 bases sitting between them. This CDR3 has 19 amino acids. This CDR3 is CASSLDKDRGPLSGNTIYF. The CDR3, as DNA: TGTGCCAGCAGCTTAGATAAAGACCGAGGCCCCCTCTCTGGAAACACCATATATTTT.

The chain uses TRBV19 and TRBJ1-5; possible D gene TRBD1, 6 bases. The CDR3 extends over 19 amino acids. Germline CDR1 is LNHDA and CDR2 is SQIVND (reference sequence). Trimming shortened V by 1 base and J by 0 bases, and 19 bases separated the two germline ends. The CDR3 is CASSIARTDQAYSNQPQHF. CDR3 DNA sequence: TGTGCCAGTAGTATAGCCCGGACAGATCAAGCATATAGCAATCAGCCCCAGCATTTT.

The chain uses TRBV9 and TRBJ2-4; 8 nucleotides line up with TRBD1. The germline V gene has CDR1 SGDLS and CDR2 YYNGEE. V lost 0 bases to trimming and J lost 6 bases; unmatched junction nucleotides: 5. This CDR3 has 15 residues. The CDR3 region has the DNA TGTGCCAGCAGCGTAGAGGGGACAGGTGTAAACATTCAGTACTTC. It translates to CASSVEGTGVNIQYF.